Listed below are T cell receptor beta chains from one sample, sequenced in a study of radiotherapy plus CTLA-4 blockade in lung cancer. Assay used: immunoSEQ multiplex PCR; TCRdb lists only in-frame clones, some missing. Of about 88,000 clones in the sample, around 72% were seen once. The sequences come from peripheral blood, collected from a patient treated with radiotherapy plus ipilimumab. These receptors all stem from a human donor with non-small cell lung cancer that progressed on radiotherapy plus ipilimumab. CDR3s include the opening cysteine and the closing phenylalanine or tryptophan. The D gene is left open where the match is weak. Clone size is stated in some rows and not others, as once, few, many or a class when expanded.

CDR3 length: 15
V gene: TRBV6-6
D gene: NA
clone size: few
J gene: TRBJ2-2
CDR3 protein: CASSYGGDGAGELFF
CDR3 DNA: TGTGCCAGCAGTTACGGCGGGGATGGGGCCGGGGAGCTGTTTTTT

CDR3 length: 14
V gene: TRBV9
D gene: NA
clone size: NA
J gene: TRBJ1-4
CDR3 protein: CASSVATGNEKLFF
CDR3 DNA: TGTGCCAGCAGCGTAGCGACCGGGAATGAAAAACTGTTTTTT

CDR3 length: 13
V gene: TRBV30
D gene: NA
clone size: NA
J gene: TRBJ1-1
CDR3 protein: CAWSVQENTEAFF
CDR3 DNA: TGTGCCTGGAGTGTCCAGGAGAACACTGAAGCTTTCTTT

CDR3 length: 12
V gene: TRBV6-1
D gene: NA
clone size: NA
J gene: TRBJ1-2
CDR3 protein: CASSAQGSGYTF
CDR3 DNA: TGTGCCAGCAGTGCACAGGGATCTGGCTACACCTTC

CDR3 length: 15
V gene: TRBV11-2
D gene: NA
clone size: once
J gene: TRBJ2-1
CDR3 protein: CASSLSNVNYNEQFF
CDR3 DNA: TGTGCCAGCAGCTTATCCAACGTCAATTACAATGAGCAGTTCTTC

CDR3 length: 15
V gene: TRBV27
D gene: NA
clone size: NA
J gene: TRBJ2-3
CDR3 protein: CASSLRRGGLDTQYF
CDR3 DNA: TGTGCCAGCAGTTTACGGAGGGGAGGTCTAGATACGCAGTATTTT

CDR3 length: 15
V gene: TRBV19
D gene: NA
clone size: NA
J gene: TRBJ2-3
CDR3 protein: CASSIGGTVTDTQYF
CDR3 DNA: TGTGCCAGTAGTATCGGAGGGACCGTCACAGATACGCAGTATTTT

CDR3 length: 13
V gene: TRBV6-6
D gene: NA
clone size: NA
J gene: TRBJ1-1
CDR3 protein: CASGQAEGTEAFF
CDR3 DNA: TGTGCCAGTGGGCAGGCTGAAGGCACTGAAGCTTTCTTT

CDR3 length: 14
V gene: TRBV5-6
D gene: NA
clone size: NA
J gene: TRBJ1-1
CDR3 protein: CASSYGGQNTEAFF
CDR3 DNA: TGTGCCAGCAGTTACGGGGGGCAAAACACTGAAGCTTTCTTT

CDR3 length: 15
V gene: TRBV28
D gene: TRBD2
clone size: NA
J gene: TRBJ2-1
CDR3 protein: CASSFRPSGYNEQFF
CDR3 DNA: TGTGCCAGCAGTTTCCGGCCTAGCGGATACAATGAGCAGTTCTTC

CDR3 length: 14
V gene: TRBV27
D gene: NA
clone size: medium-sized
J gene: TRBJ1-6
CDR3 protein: CASRTGTAGSPLHF
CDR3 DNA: TGTGCCAGCAGGACCGGGACCGCAGGTTCACCCCTCCACTTT

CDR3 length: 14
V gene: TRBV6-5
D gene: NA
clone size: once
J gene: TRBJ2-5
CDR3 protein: CASSYFTGQETQYF
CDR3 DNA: TGTGCCAGCAGTTATTTTACCGGTCAAGAGACCCAGTACTTC

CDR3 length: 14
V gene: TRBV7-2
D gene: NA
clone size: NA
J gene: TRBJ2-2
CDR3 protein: CASSKLVSTGELFF
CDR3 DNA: TGTGCCAGCAGCAAACTAGTTTCCACCGGGGAGCTGTTTTTT

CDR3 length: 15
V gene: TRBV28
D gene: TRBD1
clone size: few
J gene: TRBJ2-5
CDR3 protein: CASGRDREIGETQYF
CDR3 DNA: TGTGCCAGCGGACGAGACAGGGAGATAGGGGAGACCCAGTACTTC

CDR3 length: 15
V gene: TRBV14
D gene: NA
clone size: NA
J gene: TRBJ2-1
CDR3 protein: CASSSLGGNYNEQFF
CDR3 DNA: TGTGCCAGCAGCTCCTTAGGGGGAAACTACAATGAGCAGTTCTTC

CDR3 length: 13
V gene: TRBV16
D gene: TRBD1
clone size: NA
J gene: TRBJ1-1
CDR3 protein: CATMGQPNTEAFF
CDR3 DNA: TGTGCCACCATGGGACAGCCGAACACTGAAGCTTTCTTT

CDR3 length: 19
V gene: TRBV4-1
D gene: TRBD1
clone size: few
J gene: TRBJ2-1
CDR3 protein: CASSQDSPGTGGSYNEQFF
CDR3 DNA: TGCGCCAGCAGCCAAGATAGCCCCGGGACAGGGGGCTCCTACAATGAGCAGTTCTTC

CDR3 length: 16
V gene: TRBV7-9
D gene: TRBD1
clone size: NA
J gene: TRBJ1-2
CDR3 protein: CASSLFSGQANYGYTF
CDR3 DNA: TGTGCCAGCAGCTTATTCTCGGGACAGGCTAACTATGGCTACACCTTC

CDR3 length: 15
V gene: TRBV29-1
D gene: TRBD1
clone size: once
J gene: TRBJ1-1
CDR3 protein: CSVRWAGGLNTEAFF
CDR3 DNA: TGCAGCGTTCGTTGGGCAGGGGGCTTGAACACTGAAGCTTTCTTT

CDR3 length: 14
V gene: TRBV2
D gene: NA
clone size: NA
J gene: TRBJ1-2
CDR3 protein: CASSEGGTSYGYTF
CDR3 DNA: TGTGCCAGCAGTGAAGGGGGGACCTCCTATGGCTACACCTTC

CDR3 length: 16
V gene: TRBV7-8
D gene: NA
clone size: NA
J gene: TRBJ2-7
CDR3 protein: CASSPLGHPSSYEQYF
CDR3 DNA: TGTGCCAGCAGCCCCCTAGGCCACCCGAGCTCCTACGAGCAGTACTTC

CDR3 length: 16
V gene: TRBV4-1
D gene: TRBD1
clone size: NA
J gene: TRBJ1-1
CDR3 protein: CASSQHHRGGNTEAFF
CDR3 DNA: TGCGCCAGCAGCCAACATCACAGGGGAGGGAACACTGAAGCTTTCTTT